The 25 T cell receptor beta chains presented below share a single source sample, sequenced in a study of multiple sclerosis patients with progressive multifocal leukoencephalopathy. Data came from immunoSEQ multiplex PCR; TCRdb stores just in-frame clones and leaves some out. The profile shows more than 30,000 clones, about 88% of them singletons. Regarding time point: before natalizumab initiation. The sequencing sample was made of PBMCs. The receptors shown here come from a human donor with multiple sclerosis.

V is TRBV4-1 and J is TRBJ1-2; D not resolved. This CDR3 spans 15 amino acids. The germline CDR1 and CDR2 sequences are MGHRA and YSYEKL. V lost 0 bases and J 3 bases, leaving 11 bases between the germline ends. In nucleotides, the CDR3 is TGCGCCAGCAGCCAAGATCCCGACCCAGACTATGGCTACACCTTC. It is translated as CASSQDPDPDYGYTF.

The rearrangement uses TRBV2 and TRBJ1-5, with a weak D call TRBD1 (5 bases). CDR1 is SNHLY, CDR2 FYNNEI, per germline. Trimming pared 4 bases from V and 5 bases from J, leaving 9 bases between. The CDR3 runs to 13 residues. DNA of the CDR3: TGTGCCAGCAGTGTTAGGGGAGATCAGCCCCAGCATTTT. Translating gives CASSVRGDQPQHF.

The chain uses TRBV6-5 and TRBJ2-1; 7 nucleotides align to TRBD2. The CDR3 length is 15 residues. Unmatched junction bases numbered 8, after V lost 0 bases and J lost 9 bases. Germline-derived CDR1 and CDR2 are MNHEY and SVGAGI. The CDR3 coding sequence is TGTGCCAGCAGTTACTCACGGGGGAGGGAAGGTGAGCAGTTCTTC. Its translation is CASSYSRGREGEQFF.

This rearrangement joins TRBV6-5 to TRBJ1-2; D unresolved. In germline, CDR1 is MNHEY, CDR2 SVGAGI. V was shortened by 6 bases and J by 0 bases, with 11 bases between the two germline ends. This CDR3 spans 14 amino acids. In DNA, the CDR3 is TGTGCCAGCAGGGGCCGCGAGTCTAACTATGGCTACACCTTC. Its translation: CASRGRESNYGYTF.

This sequence joins TRBV7-2 and TRBJ2-3; 11 bases are a match to TRBD2. CDR1 and CDR2 (germline): SGHTA, FQGNSA. The V segment lost 5 bases and the J segment 2 bases; nucleotides outside the gene matches: 9. CDR3 length: 17 amino acids. The CDR3 here is CASSPRASGRNTDTQYF. The CDR3 DNA is TGTGCCAGCAGCCCCCGTGCTAGCGGGAGGAACACAGATACGCAGTATTTT.

This clone was counted a single time. The chain joins TRBV7-9 to TRBJ2-7; tentative D call: TRBD1 (6 bases). Per germline, CDR1 SEHNR and CDR2 FQNEAQ (reference sequence). V lost 6 bases and J 2 bases, leaving 11 bases between the germline ends. The CDR3 length is 13 residues. CDR3 bases: TGTGCCAGCAGTGATAGGGGGACCTACGAGCAGTACTTC. Amino acids: CASSDRGTYEQYF.

This sequence joins TRBV5-1 and TRBJ1-2, with 7 bases that match TRBD1. The trim removed 4 bases at V and 4 bases at J, leaving 13 bases unmatched. Germline values: CDR1 SGHRS, CDR2 YFSETQ. The CDR3 runs to 16 residues. The CDR3 loop reads CASSTVQGSTLYGYTF. DNA for the CDR3: TGCGCCAGCAGCACCGTACAGGGGTCGACACTCTATGGCTACACCTTC.

The chain recombines TRBV15 with TRBJ2-4; 12 nucleotides line up with TRBD2. Germline assignment: CDR1 LNHNV and CDR2 YYDKDF (reference sequence). The CDR3 covers 18 residues. Losses at the gene ends were 2 bases for V and 1 base for J; bases not matched to a gene: 6. CDR3 DNA sequence: TGTGCCACCAGCAGAAGCCTAGCGGGAGGGCTGGCCAAAAACATTCAGTACTTC. Amino acids: CATSRSLAGGLAKNIQYF.

This chain joins TRBV19 and TRBJ2-7; 8 bases fit TRBD1. Losses at the gene ends were 7 bases for V and 6 bases for J; bases not matched to a gene: 14. This CDR3 spans 15 amino acids. The germline CDR1 and CDR2 sequences are LNHDA and SQIVND (reference sequence). CDR3 nucleotides: TGTGCCAGTACCCCTCGCATGACAGGGGATAGCGAGCAGTACTTC. Its protein is CASTPRMTGDSEQYF. Full variable domain (rest looked up from reference TRBV19 and TRBJ2-7): DGGITQSPKYLFRKEGQNVTLSCEQNLNHDAMYWYRQDPGQGLRLIYYSQIVNDFQKGDIAEGYSVSREKKESFPLTVTSAQKNPTAFYLCASTPRMTGDSEQYFGPGTRLTVT.

This chain connects TRBV7-9 to TRBJ1-1; D is possibly TRBD1 (5 bases). The CDR3 runs 14 residues. V lost 2 bases, J lost 5 bases, and 12 bases lay in between. Germline-derived CDR1 and CDR2 are SEHNR and FQNEAQ (reference sequence). The CDR3 is CASSLNRGRTEAFF. The CDR3 DNA reads as TGTGCCAGCAGCTTAAATCGGGGGAGAACTGAAGCTTTCTTT.

V and J are TRBV5-6 and TRBJ2-7, with 9 bases fitting TRBD2. From germline, CDR1 is SGHDT and CDR2 YYEEEE. The CDR3 consists of 15 residues. Unmatched junction bases numbered 10, after V lost 7 bases and J lost 2 bases. CDR3 protein: CASLSGTSSPYEQYF. CDR3 coding DNA: TGTGCCAGCCTTTCCGGGACTAGCTCTCCCTACGAGCAGTACTTC.

J is TRBJ1-2 and V is TRBV30; D is possibly TRBD1 (6 bases). Deletions cut 8 bases from V and 7 bases from J, with 20 bases between. The CDR3 loop spans 13 amino acids. Germline V gene data show CDR1 as GTSNPN and CDR2 as SVGIG (reference sequence). The CDR3 DNA sequence: TGTGCCGGCGAATGGGGGGCGGATGGTGGCTACACCTTC. Protein product: CAGEWGADGGYTF.

The rearrangement links TRBV18 to TRBJ1-1; 8 nucleotides align to TRBD1. With 3 bases clipped from V and 0 bases from J, the junction kept 3 bases outside the gene matches. CDR1 and CDR2 (germline): KGHSH, LQKENI. CDR3 length: 15 amino acids. CDR3 residues: CASSPAQGVNTEAFF. CDR3 in DNA: TGTGCCAGCTCACCGGCACAGGGGGTGAACACTGAAGCTTTCTTT.

This clone was seen a single time. The chain carries TRBV28 and TRBJ1-1; D remains unclear. CDR3 length equals 14 residues. From germline, CDR1 is MDHEN and CDR2 SYDVKM. Trimming shortened V by 1 base and J by 3 bases, and 9 bases separated the two germline ends. Here the CDR3 DNA reads TGTGCCAGCAGTTTATTCAGGCCGGACACTGAAGCTTTCTTT. This codes for CASSLFRPDTEAFF. Full variable domain (outside the CDR3, taken from reference TRBV28 and TRBJ1-1): DVKVTQSSRYLVKRTGEKVFLECVQDMDHENMFWYRQDPGLGLRLIYFSYDVKMKEKGDIPEGYSVSREKKERFSLILESASTNQTSMYLCASSLFRPDTEAFFGQGTRLTVV.

The chain carries TRBV21-1 and TRBJ2-1; TRBD2, the table's D call, lacks a check against the DNA. TRBV21-1 is given as a pseudogene. CDR3 length equals 13 residues. CDR3 DNA sequence: TGTGCCACCGCGGGGGGTATCCCCAATGAGCAGTTCTTC. This sequence encodes CATAGGIPNEQFF.

The J gene is TRBJ2-7, the V gene TRBV13; possible D gene TRBD1, 7 bases. Germline-derived CDR1 and CDR2 are PRHDT and FYEKMQ (reference sequence). CDR3 size: 15 residues. V was pared by 4 bases and J by 1 base, with 14 bases between. CDR3 loop: CASSSDQGGSYEQYF. The CDR3 coding sequence is TGTGCCAGCAGCTCAGACCAGGGGGGATCCTACGAGCAGTACTTC. The full variable domain, with the rest looked up from reference TRBV13 and TRBJ2-7, is AAGVIQSPRHLIKEKRETATLKCYPIPRHDTVYWYQQGPGQDPQFLISFYEKMQSDKGSIPDRFSAQQFSDYHSELNMSSLELGDSALYFCASSSDQGGSYEQYFGPGTRLTVT.

The V and J genes are TRBV27 and TRBJ2-3; TRBD1 matches at 7 bases. Trimming removed 0 bases from V and 6 bases from J; junction bases left unmatched: 9. This CDR3 has 16 amino acids. Germline V gene data show CDR1 as MNHEY and CDR2 as SMNVEV (reference sequence). As DNA, the CDR3 is TGTGCCAGCAGTTTATCGACCAGACAGGGTCCGGATACGCAGTATTTT. This translates into CASSLSTRQGPDTQYF.

V gene TRBV5-4 combines with J gene TRBJ2-1, with 10 bases aligning to TRBD2. V trimming: 4 bases; J trimming: 8 bases; junction bases outside the gene matches: 12. Germline V CDR1 and CDR2: SGHNT, YYREEE (reference sequence). This CDR3 region has 16 residues. The DNA for the CDR3 is TGTGCCAGCAGCCTGGCGCTAGCGGGAGTTAGGGATGAGCAGTTCTTC. Protein product: CASSLALAGVRDEQFF.

The V call is TRBV9, the J call TRBJ1-1; weak D call: TRBD1 (5 bases). The CDR3 is 15 amino acids. V lost 1 base and J lost 0, with 10 bases in between. CDR1 is SGDLS, CDR2 YYNGEE, per germline. The CDR3 DNA is TGTGCCAGCAGCGTACTCAGAGGGGTGAACACTGAAGCTTTCTTT. This codes for CASSVLRGVNTEAFF.

This clone was seen a single time. This chain joins TRBV5-7 and TRBJ2-5; 7 bases are shared with TRBD2. TRBV5-7 is recorded as an ORF, its role being uncertain. The CDR3 loop spans 14 amino acids. Trimming took 4 bases from V and 11 from J; bases not matched to a gene: 14. The CDR3 bases are TGTGCCAGCAGCCCTGCGGGGCCCGCGGGGGAGCAGTACTTC. Protein: CASSPAGPAGEQYF.

This chain uses TRBV18 with TRBJ1-5; possibly TRBD1 for D (6 bases). From germline, CDR1 is KGHSH and CDR2 LQKENI. V lost 4 bases and J lost 1, with 11 bases in between. The CDR3 loop spans 15 amino acids. CDR3 DNA: TGTGCCAGCTCACTTAATCAGGGGAGCAATCAGCCCCAGCATTTT. Protein sequence: CASSLNQGSNQPQHF. The whole variable domain, remainder taken from reference TRBV18 and TRBJ1-5, is NAGVMQNPRHLVRRRGQEARLRCSPMKGHSHVYWYRQLPEEGLKFMVYLQKENIIDESGMPKERFSAEFPKEGPSILRIQQVVRGDSAAYFCASSLNQGSNQPQHFGDGTRLSIL.

The V gene is TRBV7-2, the J gene TRBJ2-1; 15 bases are shared with TRBD2. Looked up from germline, CDR1 is SGHTA and CDR2 is FQGNSA. This CDR3 has 16 residues. The V and J ends lost 5 bases and 7 bases, in that order; junction bases with no gene match: 6. CDR3 sequence: CASSAGLAGGTNEQFF. CDR3 nucleotide sequence: TGTGCCAGCAGCGCGGGACTAGCGGGAGGTACTAATGAGCAGTTCTTC.

The rearrangement joins TRBV6-5 to TRBJ1-4, with D hard to call. The germline V gene has CDR1 MNHEY and CDR2 SVGAGI. The CDR3 contains 12 residues. V lost 5 bases, J lost 8 bases, and 9 bases lay in between. The CDR3 coding sequence is TGTGCCAGCAGTCAGAGACGGGAAAAACTGTTTTTT. Translation gives CASSQRREKLFF.

This chain links TRBV30 with TRBJ1-4; 7 positions agree with TRBD1. The germline CDR1 and CDR2 sequences are GTSNPN and SVGIG (reference sequence). The CDR3 contains 13 residues. Germline trimming cut 5 bases from V and 8 bases from J; bases unmatched to any gene: 8. CDR3 nucleotide sequence: TGTGCCTGGGCCAGGGGGGCACAGGAAAAACTGTTTTTT. This encodes CAWARGAQEKLFF.

The V and J genes are TRBV14 and TRBJ2-1; D possibly corresponds to TRBD2 (5 bases). The germline gives CDR1 SGHDN, CDR2 FVKESK. The CDR3 is made up of 15 amino acids. V was trimmed by 4 bases and J by 7 bases, leaving 17 bases between them. CDR3 in DNA: TGTGCCAGCAGCCGAGCGGACGCGATTTGGAATGAGCAGTTCTTC. Translation: CASSRADAIWNEQFF.